This T cell receptor (beta chain) is drawn from a study of T cell responses to AZD1222 COVID-19 vaccine. TCRdb's copy holds only in-frame clones and misses some; the assay was immunoSEQ multiplex PCR. Among approximately 130,000 clones listed, roughly 92% were seen once. Germline values: CDR1 KGHDR, CDR2 SFDVKD. The CDR3 is 12 amino acids. V was clipped by 6 bases and J by 5 bases, with 9 bases between them. The chain is built from TRBV24-1 and TRBJ2-5; possible D gene TRBD2, 6 bases. The source of this sequence is an adult who received the AZD1222 COVID-19 vaccine. Sequencing used peripheral blood, obtained 28 days after the second AZD1222 dose. The CDR3: CATSQGGETQYF. CDR3 sequence (DNA): TGTGCCACCAGTCAGGGAGGTGAGACCCAGTACTTC.